Following are 29 T cell receptor beta chains from one sample sequenced in a study of cytomegalovirus exposure and HLA in healthy donors. Primers included in the PCR were 60 Vbeta and 13 Jbeta primers. Profiled with immunoSEQ multiplex PCR; TCRdb holds only in-frame clones, not every one. The top ten clones hold 1.1% of a sample with around 85,000 clones, over 60% of them seen once. Sequences were obtained from PBMCs. All receptors come from a male donor in good health and CMV-seronegative.

The chain has TRBV6-1 and TRBJ1-2; TRBD1 is a possible D gene (5 bases). This CDR3 region has 13 residues. CDR1 is MNHNS and CDR2 is SASEGT in the germline V gene. V lost 7 bases and J lost 12, with 21 bases in between. For the CDR3, the DNA is TGTGCCAGCACCCTAATGCGGGGCGGCTCTCACACCTTC. Its translation is CASTLMRGGSHTF.

The V gene is TRBV5-1, the J gene TRBJ2-7, with 8 nucleotides matching TRBD2. The CDR3 consists of 13 residues. CDR1 and CDR2 (germline): SGHRS, YFSETQ. The V gene end was trimmed by 5 bases and the J gene end by 3 bases; junction bases not matched to a gene: 4. The CDR3 region is CASSTSGNYEQYF. DNA of the CDR3: TGCGCCAGCAGTACTAGCGGAAACTACGAGCAGTACTTC.

V and J are TRBV11-3 and TRBJ2-3, with a tentative D call TRBD2 (5 bases). The germline V gene encodes CDR1 SGHNT and CDR2 YENEEA. V was shortened by 5 bases and J by 6 bases, with 15 bases between the two germline ends. The CDR3 has 14 amino acids. Here the CDR3 reads CASSPTRAPDTQYF. Here the CDR3 DNA reads TGTGCCAGCAGCCCAACGAGGGCCCCTGATACGCAGTATTTT.

This clone was seen only once. The chain recombines TRBV28 with TRBJ2-5, with a possible D match to TRBD1 (7 bases). V lost 4 bases, J lost 5 bases, and 14 bases lay in between. Germline V lookup: CDR1 MDHEN, CDR2 SYDVKM. CDR3 length: 14 residues. The CDR3 nucleotides read TGTGCCAGCAGTTCCCGGGACAGCGGGGAGACCCAGTACTTC. Protein sequence: CASSSRDSGETQYF.

This clone has only one observation. The rearrangement links TRBV6-5 to TRBJ1-3; 8 nucleotides line up with TRBD1. The J segment lost 11 bases and the V segment lost 6 bases, leaving 15 bases of the junction unmatched. Germline CDR1 reads MNHEY; CDR2 reads SVGAGI. CDR3 length: 15 residues. As DNA, the CDR3 is TGTGCCAGCAGCCCGACAGGGGATTTGAGAACGGCCATATATTTT. The encoded protein is CASSPTGDLRTAIYF.

The chain employs TRBV7-9 and TRBJ1-4, with D perhaps TRBD1 (6 bases). Germline-derived CDR1 and CDR2 are SEHNR and FQNEAQ (reference sequence). V was shortened by 5 bases and J by 0 bases, with 13 bases between the two germline ends. The CDR3 length is 16 residues. CDR3 nucleotide sequence: TGTGCCAGCAGCCTAGACAGGAGGGCAACTAATGAAAAACTGTTTTTT. Amino acids: CASSLDRRATNEKLFF.

This sequence joins TRBV5-6 and TRBJ2-3; 10 bases map to TRBD2. CDR1 is SGHDT, CDR2 YYEEEE, per germline. The CDR3 length is 17 residues. V lost 4 bases to trimming and J lost 4 bases; unmatched junction nucleotides: 12. This CDR3 is CASSPDEAGGRSDTQYF. CDR3 sequence (DNA): TGTGCCAGCAGCCCGGACGAAGCGGGAGGGAGATCAGATACGCAGTATTTT.

The V and J genes are TRBV5-1 and TRBJ1-2; no firm D call. CDR1 and CDR2 (germline): SGHRS, YFSETQ. CDR3 length: 12 amino acids. V gave up 3 bases and J gave up 4 bases, with 7 bases separating them. The CDR3 protein is CASSSGSYGYTF. Here the CDR3 DNA reads TGCGCCAGCAGCTCCGGGAGCTATGGCTACACCTTC.

J is TRBJ1-3 and V is TRBV2, with no clear D. Trimming removed 5 bases from V and 0 bases from J, with 8 bases in between. The CDR3 runs 14 residues. Germline-derived CDR1 and CDR2 are SNHLY and FYNNEI. The CDR3 coding sequence is TGTGCCAGCAGTTTAGGAGTCTCTGGAAACACCATATATTTT. Amino acids: CASSLGVSGNTIYF.

This chain uses TRBV11-2 with TRBJ2-7; 10 bases map to TRBD1. V lost 0 bases and J lost 2; bases outside the gene matches: 1. This CDR3 contains 15 residues. Germline V gene data show CDR1 as SGHAT and CDR2 as FQNNGV. In DNA form, the CDR3 reads TGTGCCAGCAGCTTAGATGGGACAGGGGCCTACGAGCAGTACTTC. Amino acid sequence: CASSLDGTGAYEQYF.

The V gene is TRBV6-6, the J gene TRBJ2-5; TRBD2 agrees at 12 bases. The assigned J gene may be wrong: the sequence end matches TRBJ2-7 better. This CDR3 is built from 15 residues. Per the germline V gene, CDR1 is MNHNY and CDR2 is SVGAGI (reference sequence). The CDR3 loop is CASTALAGGRYEQYF. In nucleotides, the CDR3 is TGTGCCAGCACCGCCCTAGCGGGAGGGCGCTACGAGCAGTACTTC.

V usage is TRBV4-1 and J usage is TRBJ2-1; no clear D. Trimming cost V 0 bases and J 9 bases, with 15 bases left between them. Germline values: CDR1 MGHRA, CDR2 YSYEKL. The CDR3 loop spans 15 amino acids. The CDR3 protein is CASSQDSLDFLEQFF. CDR3 nucleotides: TGCGCCAGCAGCCAAGACTCCCTAGATTTCCTTGAGCAGTTCTTC.

The rearrangement joins TRBV5-8 to TRBJ2-3; a weak D match, TRBD2 (6 bases). The CDR3 extends over 15 amino acids. Trimming took 5 bases from V and 1 from J, leaving 14 bases between them. Germline CDR1 is SGHTS and CDR2 is YDEGEE. CDR3 residues: CASSRLGGRTDTQYF. The CDR3 DNA is TGTGCCAGCAGTCGGCTCGGGGGTCGCACAGATACGCAGTATTTT.

V and J are TRBV4-2 and TRBJ2-7; weak D call: TRBD2 (5 bases). The CDR3 is made up of 14 amino acids. Germline lookup yields CDR1 LGHNA and CDR2 YNFKEQ. Trimming removed 1 base from V and 3 bases from J, with 10 bases in between. In nucleotides, the CDR3 is TGTGCCAGCAGCCAAGTAAAGGAGGTCTACGAGCAGTACTTC. Translating gives CASSQVKEVYEQYF.

This clone was recorded once. The V call is TRBV2, the J call TRBJ2-7, with D possibly matching TRBD2 (5 bases). Trimming removed 6 bases from V and 5 bases from J, with 23 bases in between. Germline loops: CDR1 SNHLY, CDR2 FYNNEI. This CDR3 has 16 residues. The DNA of the CDR3 is TGTGCCAGCAGACCCCCGGGAAGGGCTGTAATCAACGAGCAGTACTTC. It yields the protein CASRPPGRAVINEQYF.

The gene calls are TRBV9 and TRBJ2-1; D is uncertain. Germline V lookup: CDR1 SGDLS, CDR2 YYNGEE. The CDR3 loop spans 15 amino acids. Trimming shortened V by 1 base and J by 0 bases, and 8 bases separated the two germline ends. The CDR3: CASSVSSYSYNEQFF. The CDR3 nucleotides are TGTGCCAGCAGCGTATCCTCCTACTCCTACAATGAGCAGTTCTTC.

CDR3 DNA: TGTGCCAGTAGTGCAGGGACAGGGGGCGCTCGGGAGACCCAGTACTTC. Its protein product is CASSAGTGGARETQYF. The chain has TRBV19 and TRBJ2-5; the match to TRBD1 covers 12 bases. V trimming: 5 bases; J trimming: 5 bases; junction bases outside the gene matches: 9. Germline CDR1 is LNHDA and CDR2 is SQIVND (reference sequence). This CDR3 has 16 residues.

The V gene is TRBV5-6, the J gene TRBJ1-1, with 9 bases aligning to TRBD1. Germline V gene lookup returns CDR1 SGHDT and CDR2 YYEEEE. The J segment lost 10 bases and the V segment lost 3 bases, leaving 10 bases of the junction unmatched. CDR3 length equals 14 residues. Here the CDR3 reads CASSSLQGARRAFF. The CDR3, as DNA: TGTGCCAGCAGCTCCCTACAGGGGGCGCGTAGAGCTTTCTTT.

CDR3 sequence (DNA): TGTGCCAGCAGGAGGGACTCACAAGAGACCCAGTACTTC. Its translation is CASRRDSQETQYF. This chain connects TRBV6-5 to TRBJ2-5; possibly TRBD2 for D (6 bases). V was pared by 6 bases and J by 2 bases, with 10 bases between. CDR3 size: 13 residues. Germline CDR1 MNHEY, CDR2 SVGAGI.

The J gene is TRBJ1-4, the V gene TRBV2; unclear D gene. With 7 bases removed from V and 5 bases from J, the gap between germline ends came to 5 bases. Germline CDR1 SNHLY, CDR2 FYNNEI. This CDR3 region has 11 residues. This CDR3 reads CASTRNEKLFF. The CDR3 nucleotides are TGTGCCAGCACTCGGAATGAAAAACTGTTTTTT.

This clone turned up a few times. The chain links TRBV9 to TRBJ2-1, with TRBD2 matching 9 bases. This CDR3 has 17 residues. The trim removed 2 bases at V and 7 bases at J, leaving 13 bases unmatched. Germline V gene sequence: CDR1 SGDLS, CDR2 YYNGEE. The CDR3 DNA reads TGTGCCAGCAGCGTTCGAACGGGGCGGGAGGGCCATAATGAGCAGTTCTTC. Translation gives CASSVRTGREGHNEQFF.

The sample holds one count of this clone. The junction shows a germline mismatch at one end, possibly a read error. V gene TRBV7-2 combines with J gene TRBJ1-5; a weak D match, TRBD1 (6 bases). Germline CDR1 is SGHTA and CDR2 is FQGNSA. This CDR3 contains 14 residues. The CDR3 DNA sequence: TGTGCCAGCAGCTTAAGTAACAGGGTGCAGCCCCAGAATTTT. Translation gives CASSLSNRVQPQNF.

The genes are TRBV9 and TRBJ2-1; tentatively, D is TRBD1 (6 bases). This CDR3 region has 12 residues. Trimming took 3 bases from V and 8 from J, leaving 9 bases between them. CDR1 and CDR2 (germline): SGDLS, YYNGEE. CDR3 DNA sequence: TGTGCCAGCAGCGCACAGGGAGATGAGCAGTTCTTC. Its protein is CASSAQGDEQFF.

J is TRBJ1-1 and V is TRBV2, with TRBD1 as a possible D gene (5 bases). The V gene lost 5 bases and the J gene lost 3 bases, with 10 bases spanning the gap. The CDR3 consists of 13 residues. Germline-derived CDR1 and CDR2 are SNHLY and FYNNEI. CDR3 sequence (DNA): TGTGCCAGCAGTAAACAGGCACACACTGAAGCTTTCTTT. Translated: CASSKQAHTEAFF.

This clone has a single count. The gene calls are TRBV18 and TRBJ1-1; D gene ambiguous. CDR3 size: 14 residues. Germline V gene sequence: CDR1 KGHSH, CDR2 LQKENI. The V end lost 3 bases, the J end lost 0 bases, and 8 bases lay between the germline ends. The chain's CDR3 is CASSPTEMNTEAFF. In DNA form, the CDR3 reads TGTGCCAGCTCACCTACCGAGATGAACACTGAAGCTTTCTTT.

This clone showed up just once. The CDR3 loop is CASSLGGTYNEQFF. In DNA form, the CDR3 reads TGTGCCAGCAGCTTAGGGGGCACCTACAATGAGCAGTTCTTC. The V and J genes are TRBV7-2 and TRBJ2-1; D might be TRBD1 (5 bases). CDR3 size: 14 residues. Looked up from germline, CDR1 is SGHTA and CDR2 is FQGNSA. The ends were cut back, 1 base at V and 2 bases at J, with 6 bases in the middle.

The J gene is TRBJ1-1, the V gene TRBV2; 7 bases line up with TRBD1. The CDR3 is 12 amino acids. Unmatched junction bases numbered 4, after V lost 6 bases and J lost 6 bases. The germline gives CDR1 SNHLY, CDR2 FYNNEI. CDR3 region: CASRDRPSEAFF. DNA of the CDR3: TGTGCCAGCAGGGACAGGCCTTCTGAAGCTTTCTTT.

The chain is built from TRBV15 and TRBJ1-4, with 7 bases lining up with TRBD1. J gave up 7 bases and V 3 bases, and 5 bases lay outside the gene matches. Germline assignment: CDR1 LNHNV and CDR2 YYDKDF (reference sequence). This CDR3 contains 14 residues. This CDR3 reads CATSSGTVREKLFF. The DNA for the CDR3 is TGTGCCACCAGCAGCGGGACAGTCCGTGAAAAACTGTTTTTT.

V is TRBV9 and J is TRBJ1-2, with 8 bases that match TRBD1. The CDR3 runs to 14 residues. Germline V CDR1 and CDR2: SGDLS, YYNGEE. J lost 5 bases, V lost 3 bases, and 6 bases had no gene match. CDR3 protein: CASSGEQGEYGYTF. Written as DNA, the CDR3 is TGTGCCAGCAGCGGAGAACAGGGGGAGTATGGCTACACCTTC. Full variable domain (outside the CDR3, taken from reference TRBV9 and TRBJ1-2): DSGVTQTPKHLITATGQRVTLRCSPRSGDLSVYWYQQSLDQGLQFLIQYYNGEERAKGNILERFSAQQFPDLHSELNLSSLELGDSALYFCASSGEQGEYGYTFGSGTRLTVV.